These T cell receptor beta chains were read from a single sample in a study of blood T cell repertoires in COVID-19. Measured with immunoSEQ multiplex PCR; TCRdb has only the in-frame clones, and not every one. The sample includes under 300,000 clones, approximately 88% seen only once; the top ten take 3% to 3.5%. Sequenced material: PBMCs or T cells enriched from blood (not recorded which). These receptors were obtained from a woman between 35 and 50 years old who had been exposed to COVID-19. Each CDR3 is given with its conserved first and last residue. A D gene is named only where the DNA matches it firmly. Size is omitted from some rows. Given values are once, few, many or a class for expanded clones.

clone_size	v_call	d_call	j_call	cdr3_aa	cdr3_nt
NA	TRBV24-1	TRBD1	TRBJ2-3	CATSDPMDRGPTTDTQYF	TGTGCCACCAGTGATCCGATGGACAGGGGGCCCACCACAGATACGCAGTATTTT
NA	TRBV19	TRBD2	TRBJ2-1	CASSIRGLAGGISYNEQFF	TGTGCCAGTAGTATAAGGGGACTAGCGGGGGGGATTTCCTACAATGAGCAGTTCTTC
NA	TRBV19	NA	TRBJ1-2	CASNTHFGGRGYGYTF	TGTGCCAGTAATACCCACTTCGGGGGGCGCGGCTATGGCTACACCTTC
many	TRBV30	NA	TRBJ1-1	CAWRWRGEAFF	TGTGCCTGGAGATGGAGGGGTGAGGCTTTCTTT
NA	TRBV24-1	NA	TRBJ2-3	CATSDPQDFPEDTDTQYF	TGTGCCACCAGTGATCCGCAGGACTTCCCGGAGGATACAGATACGCAGTATTTT
once	TRBV19	TRBD1	TRBJ1-5	CASRQGGNNQPQHF	TGTGCCAGTAGACAGGGGGGGAACAATCAGCCCCAGCATTTT
NA	TRBV9	NA	TRBJ2-3	CASSPNTFTDTQYF	TGTGCCAGCAGCCCCAACACATTCACAGATACGCAGTATTTT
NA	TRBV15	TRBD1	TRBJ1-4	CATSRTPGQNNEKLFF	TGTGCCACCAGCAGAACTCCGGGACAGAATAATGAAAAACTGTTTTTT
NA	TRBV2	NA	TRBJ2-3	CASRADNTDTQYF	TGTGCCAGCAGGGCGGACAACACAGATACGCAGTATTTT
NA	TRBV21-1	NA	TRBJ1-4	CASSKGGEGNEKLFF	TGTGCCAGCAGCAAAGGGGGGGAGGGGAATGAAAAACTGTTTTTT
NA	TRBV5-1	TRBD2	TRBJ2-1	CASNLDLAGYNEQFF	TGTGCCAGCAACTTGGATCTAGCGGGGTACAATGAGCAGTTCTTC
NA	TRBV19	TRBD1	TRBJ1-2	CASSITGGGYTF	TGTGCCAGTAGTATAACAGGGGGCGGCTACACCTTC
once	TRBV20-1	NA	TRBJ1-1	CSASIGGRDTEAFF	TGCAGTGCTAGTATCGGCGGGAGGGACACTGAAGCTTTCTTT
NA	TRBV4-2	TRBD1	TRBJ2-1	CASSQELPGTGRGNEQFF	TGTGCCAGCAGCCAAGAGCTTCCCGGGACAGGTCGAGGCAATGAGCAGTTCTTC
NA	TRBV15	NA	TRBJ1-3	CATSRDVQGLTIYF	TGTGCCACCAGCAGAGATGTCCAGGGTCTTACCATATATTTT
NA	TRBV21-1	NA	TRBJ2-3	CASSIHLKLTDTQYF	TGTGCCAGCAGCATCCACCTAAAACTCACAGATACGCAGTATTTT
NA	TRBV7-2	NA	TRBJ1-1	CASSPRVGGTEAFF	TGTGCCAGCAGCCCCAGGGTTGGCGGCACTGAAGCTTTCTTT
NA	TRBV9	NA	TRBJ1-1	CASSVVEGTEAFF	TGTGCCAGCAGCGTAGTTGAGGGCACTGAAGCTTTCTTT
NA	TRBV10-3	TRBD1	TRBJ2-3	CATNRGDTQYF	TGTGCCACGAACAGGGGAGATACGCAGTATTTT
few	TRBV4-1	NA	TRBJ2-7	CASSQDHQAGYEQYF	TGCGCCAGCAGCCAAGATCACCAAGCCGGTTACGAGCAGTACTTC
NA	TRBV7-3	TRBD2	TRBJ2-3	CASSFRGGRDTQYF	TGTGCCAGCAGCTTTCGAGGCGGGAGAGATACGCAGTATTTT
NA	TRBV10-3	TRBD2	TRBJ2-3	CASSVAGDGTDTQYF	TGTGCCAGCTCCGTAGCGGGAGACGGCACAGATACGCAGTATTTT
once	TRBV6-5	NA	TRBJ2-7	CASSLTGLGSYEQYF	TGTGCCAGCAGTTTAACCGGACTGGGCTCCTACGAGCAGTACTTC
NA	TRBV11-3	TRBD2	TRBJ2-1	CASSTRLAGGVSDEQFF	TGTGCCAGCAGCACCCGACTAGCGGGAGGGGTTAGTGATGAGCAGTTCTTC
NA	TRBV4-1	NA	TRBJ1-5	CASSQDRQGGSQPQHF	TGCGCCAGCAGCCAAGATCGTCAGGGAGGCTCTCAGCCCCAGCATTTT
once	TRBV21-1	NA	TRBJ1-2	CASSKGATGNYGYTF	TGTGCCAGCAGCAAAGGGGCGACAGGTAACTATGGCTACACCTTC
NA	TRBV19	NA	TRBJ2-4	CASSSPGQLAKNIQYF	TGTGCCAGTAGTTCCCCGGGACAACTAGCCAAAAACATTCAGTACTTC
NA	TRBV28	NA	TRBJ1-5	CASLRGGSNQPQHF	TGTGCCAGTCTAAGGGGGGGGTCGAATCAGCCCCAGCATTTT
NA	TRBV4-2	TRBD1	TRBJ1-2	CASSQDGGTGWGYTF	TGTGCCAGCAGCCAAGATGGAGGGACAGGGTGGGGCTACACCTTC
once	TRBV6-5	TRBD1	TRBJ1-5	CASSRQGGQPQHF	TGTGCCAGCAGTCGACAGGGGGGCCAGCCCCAGCATTTT
NA	TRBV7-9	NA	TRBJ2-7	CASSLAGDSPYEQYF	TGTGCCAGCAGCTTAGCGGGGGACTCCCCCTACGAGCAGTACTTC
NA	TRBV29-1	TRBD1	TRBJ1-1	CSVTPGTGWNTEAFF	TGCAGCGTTACCCCCGGGACAGGATGGAACACTGAAGCTTTCTTT
NA	TRBV6-5	NA	TRBJ1-2	CASSAQTDGPYGYTF	TGTGCCAGCAGCGCCCAGACAGACGGCCCCTATGGCTACACCTTC
NA	TRBV7-2	NA	TRBJ2-5	CASSTRGSQETQYF	TGTGCCAGCAGCACTCGCGGCAGCCAAGAGACCCAGTACTTC
NA	TRBV10-2	NA	TRBJ2-5	CASTERETQYF	TGCGCCAGCACAGAAAGAGAGACCCAGTACTTC
NA	TRBV6-1	NA	TRBJ1-5	CASNEVAAGFEPQHF	TGTGCCAGCAATGAAGTTGCGGCGGGATTCGAGCCCCAGCATTTT
NA	TRBV18	NA	TRBJ2-1	CASSPPDRFNEQFF	TGTGCCAGCTCACCACCGGACAGATTCAATGAGCAGTTCTTC
NA	TRBV28	TRBD1	TRBJ1-5	CASSLKARGSNQPQHF	TGTGCCAGCAGTTTAAAGGCCAGGGGGAGCAATCAGCCCCAGCATTTT
NA	TRBV18	NA	TRBJ1-5	CASSTGGAMQPQHF	TGTGCCAGCTCAACGGGGGGGGCTATGCAGCCCCAGCATTTT
NA	TRBV27	TRBD1	TRBJ2-1	CASSLGQNNEQFF	TGTGCCAGCAGTCTGGGACAGAACAATGAGCAGTTCTTC
NA	TRBV7-8	TRBD2	TRBJ2-7	CASSFSGGVVEQYF	TGTGCCAGCAGCTTTAGCGGGGGGGTGGTCGAGCAGTACTTC
NA	TRBV5-1	TRBD1	TRBJ1-5	CASSPGQKDQPQHF	TGCGCCAGCAGCCCGGGACAGAAGGATCAGCCCCAGCATTTT
NA	TRBV5-4	TRBD1	TRBJ1-1	CASSASTGGMGTEAFF	TGTGCCAGCAGCGCCTCTACAGGGGGAATGGGGACTGAAGCTTTCTTT
once	TRBV20-1	NA	TRBJ1-3	CSASSQRDFSGNTIYF	TGCAGTGCTAGTTCTCAGAGGGACTTCTCTGGAAACACCATATATTTT
NA	TRBV5-5	TRBD1	TRBJ1-1	CASGTRDSREAFF	TGTGCCAGCGGCACGCGGGACAGCAGAGAAGCTTTCTTT
NA	TRBV3-1/TRBV3-2	NA	TRBJ1-5	CASSQETGGNQPQHF	TGTGCCAGCAGCCAAGAGACAGGCGGCAATCAGCCCCAGCATTTT
NA	TRBV9	NA	TRBJ2-1	CASSVEVGGPHEQFF	TGTGCCAGCAGCGTAGAGGTGGGGGGGCCCCATGAGCAGTTCTTC
NA	TRBV9	NA	TRBJ2-7	CASSDGNSVGEQYF	TGTGCCAGCAGCGACGGGAACTCAGTGGGGGAGCAGTACTTC
NA	TRBV7-8	TRBD2	TRBJ2-1	CASSYRELAGTNEQFF	TGTGCCAGCAGCTACAGAGAACTAGCGGGAACCAATGAGCAGTTCTTC
NA	TRBV6-6	NA	TRBJ2-2	CASSLNTGELFF	TGTGCCAGCAGCTTGAACACCGGGGAGCTGTTTTTT
NA	TRBV12-3/TRBV12-4	TRBD2	TRBJ2-1	CASNEAGEQFF	TGTGCCAGCAATGAAGCGGGGGAGCAGTTCTTC
NA	TRBV11-1	NA	TRBJ1-3	CASRLFSGNTIYF	TGTGCCAGCAGGCTATTCTCTGGAAACACCATATATTTT
NA	TRBV29-1	TRBD1	TRBJ1-2	CSVEETGARYGYTF	TGCAGCGTTGAAGAAACAGGGGCACGGTATGGCTACACCTTC
once	TRBV10-1	TRBD2	TRBJ2-1	CASSDLAGEAYNEQFF	TGCGCCAGCAGTGATCTAGCGGGAGAGGCCTACAATGAGCAGTTCTTC
NA	TRBV6-1	NA	TRBJ1-2	CASSDRPETASYGYTF	TGTGCCAGCAGTGATCGGCCGGAGACGGCCTCCTATGGCTACACCTTC
NA	TRBV28	NA	TRBJ2-7	CASRTGWIYEQYF	TGTGCCAGCAGAACGGGGTGGATATACGAGCAGTACTTC
once	TRBV4-2	TRBD1	TRBJ2-3	CASSQDWTGVADTQYF	TGTGCCAGCAGCCAAGATTGGACAGGGGTTGCAGATACGCAGTATTTT
NA	TRBV5-6	TRBD1	TRBJ1-3	CASSFRQGENTIYF	TGTGCCAGCAGCTTTAGACAGGGAGAAAACACCATATATTTT
NA	TRBV28	TRBD2	TRBJ2-7	CASSPYSGSSYEQYF	TGTGCCAGCAGTCCCTACAGCGGGAGCTCCTACGAGCAGTACTTC
NA	TRBV4-3	TRBD2	TRBJ2-3	CASSQGSGRFGDTQYF	TGCGCCAGCAGCCAAGGTAGCGGGAGATTTGGAGATACGCAGTATTTT